A selection of T cell receptor beta chains follows, all from one sample in a study of shared clonotypes between healthy human individuals. Sequencing was performed with immunoSEQ multiplex PCR; in TCRdb, only in-frame clones are kept and a portion is missing. The sample yields about 2.1 million clones, 85% to 95% seen once. Sequencing was carried out using naive CD8+ T cells from PBMCs. Source of these receptors: a man younger than 35 in good health. Some clones in this sample may be carry-over from other donors' samples. Both conserved end residues are part of each CDR3. D genes are given only for firm matches. The listing skips clone size in some rows; elsewhere it reads once, few, many or a size class.

j_gene,v_gene,d_gene,abundance,CDR3aa,CDR3nt
TRBJ2-5,TRBV2,.,.,CASSANQETQYF,TGTGCCAGCAGTGCCAACCAAGAGACCCAGTACTTC
TRBJ1-4,TRBV7-8,.,.,CASSLRGANEKLFF,TGTGCCAGCAGCTTAAGGGGTGCTAATGAAAAACTGTTTTTT
TRBJ2-7,TRBV29-1,TRBD1,.,CSVEDLDRGQSEQYF,TGCAGCGTTGAAGACCTAGACAGGGGGCAGTCCGAGCAGTACTTC
TRBJ2-3,TRBV7-9,TRBD1,.,CASSTLRDSHIIGTQYF,TGTGCCAGCAGCACCCTAAGGGACAGCCACATTATTGGTACGCAGTATTTT
TRBJ2-1,TRBV19,TRBD2,.,CASSAGAEQFF,TGTGCCAGTAGCGCGGGAGCGGAGCAGTTCTTC
TRBJ1-3,TRBV27,TRBD1,.,CASSLRGLEGNTIYF,TGTGCCAGCAGTCTCAGGGGGCTAGAAGGAAACACCATATATTTT
TRBJ2-2,TRBV9,TRBD1,once,CASSPPGQGSGELFF,TGTGCCAGCAGCCCCCCGGGACAGGGTAGCGGGGAGCTGTTTTTT
TRBJ1-5,TRBV28,.,.,CASSLWSSNQPQHF,TGTGCCAGCAGTTTGTGGAGTAGCAATCAGCCCCAGCATTTT
TRBJ1-2,TRBV9,TRBD1,.,CASSVTETGQGVYTF,TGTGCCAGCAGCGTAACCGAAACCGGACAGGGTGTTTACACCTTC
TRBJ1-1,TRBV7-9,.,few,CASRSHGPEAFF,TGTGCCAGCAGATCTCACGGGCCTGAAGCTTTCTTT
TRBJ2-3,TRBV2,TRBD2,.,CASRRRAIRLAGDNTDTQYF,TGTGCCAGCAGGCGCAGGGCTATACGACTAGCGGGAGACAACACAGATACGCAGTATTTT
TRBJ1-2,TRBV4-2,.,.,CASSQDRADGYTF,TGTGCCAGCAGCCAAGATAGGGCGGATGGCTACACCTTC
TRBJ1-5,TRBV27,.,.,CASSFTILQPQHF,TGTGCCAGCAGTTTCACAATTCTCCAGCCCCAGCATTTT
TRBJ2-1,TRBV2,.,.,CASQGGRVLFNEQFF,TGTGCCAGCCAAGGCGGACGTGTGTTGTTCAATGAGCAGTTCTTC
TRBJ2-7,TRBV10-3,.,.,CAIGDFEQYF,TGTGCCATCGGCGACTTCGAGCAGTACTTC
TRBJ2-1,TRBV9,.,.,CASSAAGAGIYNEQFF,TGTGCCAGCAGCGCGGCCGGTGCAGGGATTTACAATGAGCAGTTCTTC
TRBJ2-1,TRBV7-3,.,.,CASSLTSGYADEQFF,TGTGCCAGCAGCTTAACTAGCGGTTACGCGGATGAGCAGTTCTTC
TRBJ2-7,TRBV5-6,TRBD1,.,CASSLRDSSYEQYF,TGTGCCAGCAGCTTACGGGACAGCTCCTACGAGCAGTACTTC
TRBJ2-5,TRBV7-3,.,.,CASSPRGSGRARETQYF,TGTGCCAGCAGCCCCAGGGGGAGCGGGAGAGCGAGGGAGACCCAGTACTTC
TRBJ2-1,TRBV27,.,.,CASSLDGIRNEQFF,TGTGCCAGCAGTTTAGACGGGATCCGCAATGAGCAGTTCTTC
TRBJ2-3,TRBV4-1,TRBD2,.,CASSQEHQAGLDTQYF,TGCGCCAGCAGCCAAGAACATCAAGCGGGGCTGGATACGCAGTATTTT
TRBJ2-7,TRBV29-1,.,.,CSVGDRSYEQYF,TGCAGCGTTGGAGACAGATCCTACGAGCAGTACTTC
TRBJ2-2,TRBV6-6,.,.,CASTPPGELAGELFF,TGTGCCAGCACTCCCCCAGGGGAGTTGGCCGGGGAGCTGTTTTTT
TRBJ1-2,TRBV27,.,once,CASSVQGDLPNYGYTF,TGTGCCAGCAGTGTCCAGGGCGACCTACCGAACTATGGCTACACCTTC
TRBJ2-1,TRBV27,.,once,CASSLLQSSYNEQFF,TGTGCCAGCAGTTTATTACAGAGCTCCTACAATGAGCAGTTCTTC
TRBJ1-3,TRBV9,TRBD1,few,CASSVGQGSGNTIYF,TGTGCCAGCAGCGTAGGACAGGGCTCTGGAAACACCATATATTTT
TRBJ2-7,TRBV6-5,.,once,CASSPTGSPSYEQYF,TGTGCCAGCAGTCCCACGGGGAGTCCCTCCTACGAGCAGTACTTC
TRBJ2-7,TRBV5-6,TRBD2,.,CASSLVGTSGYEQYF,TGTGCCAGCAGCTTGGTAGGGACTAGCGGGTACGAGCAGTACTTC
TRBJ2-1,TRBV15,.,.,CATSRAGQGLYNEQFF,TGTGCCACCAGCAGAGCTGGGCAGGGGCTATACAATGAGCAGTTCTTC
TRBJ2-5,TRBV9,.,.,CASSVGGEETQYF,TGTGCCAGCAGCGTAGGCGGGGAAGAGACCCAGTACTTC
TRBJ2-7,TRBV28,TRBD1,.,CASSSRTGRVEQYF,TGTGCCAGCAGTTCACGGACAGGACGGGTCGAGCAGTACTTC
TRBJ1-1,TRBV28,.,.,CASSPYPGYEAFF,TGTGCCAGCAGTCCCTACCCCGGTTATGAAGCTTTCTTT
TRBJ2-7,TRBV21-1,.,.,CASSKVPGQALPLSSYEQYF,TGTGCCAGCAGCAAAGTTCCGGGACAGGCCTTACCCCTAAGCTCCTACGAGCAGTACTTC
TRBJ2-1,TRBV28,TRBD2,.,CASTLSGRAGNEQFF,TGTGCCAGCACCTTGAGCGGGAGGGCTGGCAATGAGCAGTTCTTC
TRBJ2-7,TRBV7-2,.,.,CASSLLTTYEQYF,TGTGCCAGCAGCTTACTAACAACCTACGAGCAGTACTTC
TRBJ2-7,TRBV25-1,.,.,CAKAYEQYF,TGTGCCAAAGCCTACGAGCAGTACTTC
TRBJ2-7,TRBV11-2,TRBD1,.,CASSLGGTGVQSYEQYF,TGTGCCAGCAGCTTAGGTGGGACAGGGGTACAGAGCTACGAGCAGTACTTC
TRBJ2-3,TRBV15,TRBD2,.,CATSKRGLAGALGDTQYF,TGTGCCACCAGCAAAAGGGGACTAGCGGGGGCCTTGGGAGATACGCAGTATTTT
TRBJ2-7,TRBV10-3,TRBD1,.,CATSGLQGTGSSYEQYF,TGTGCCACCTCAGGACTCCAGGGGACAGGAAGCTCCTACGAGCAGTACTTC
TRBJ2-7,TRBV5-1,TRBD1,.,CASSPLRTGSSYEQYF,TGCGCCAGCAGCCCACTCCGGACAGGGAGCTCCTACGAGCAGTACTTC
TRBJ2-7,TRBV6-6,TRBD2,once,CASSYSSSGSYEQYF,TGTGCCAGCAGTTACTCTTCTAGCGGGAGCTACGAGCAGTACTTC
TRBJ2-1,TRBV7-3,TRBD2,.,CASSLTRAGGVNEQFF,TGTGCCAGCAGCTTAACGCGCGCGGGAGGGGTCAATGAGCAGTTCTTC
TRBJ2-3,TRBV7-9,TRBD2,.,CASSSTSGSVFWTDTQYF,TGTGCCAGCAGCTCTACTAGCGGGAGTGTCTTCTGGACAGATACGCAGTATTTT
TRBJ1-2,TRBV7-8,TRBD1,.,CASSFWVRDSNYGYTF,TGTGCCAGCAGCTTTTGGGTCCGGGACAGCAACTATGGCTACACCTTC
TRBJ2-5,TRBV11-1,.,once,CASSLAGSIQETQYF,TGTGCCAGCAGCTTAGCGGGCAGTATCCAAGAGACCCAGTACTTC